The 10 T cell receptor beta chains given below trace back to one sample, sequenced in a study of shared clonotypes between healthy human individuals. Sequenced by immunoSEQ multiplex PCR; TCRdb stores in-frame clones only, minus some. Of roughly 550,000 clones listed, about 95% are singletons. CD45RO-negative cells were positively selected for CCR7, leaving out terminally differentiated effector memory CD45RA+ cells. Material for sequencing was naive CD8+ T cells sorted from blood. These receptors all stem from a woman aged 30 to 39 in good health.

The CDR3: CASRGRPGTGAGEQYF. The CDR3 DNA is TGTGCCAGCAGAGGCCGACCCGGGACAGGGGCGGGTGAGCAGTACTTC. The chain uses TRBV6-6 and TRBJ2-7; 10 bases are a match to TRBD1. Trimming at V came to 6 bases and at J to 7 bases, leaving 15 bases not matched to a gene. This CDR3 comprises 16 residues. CDR1 is MNHNY and CDR2 is SVGAGI in the germline V gene (reference sequence).

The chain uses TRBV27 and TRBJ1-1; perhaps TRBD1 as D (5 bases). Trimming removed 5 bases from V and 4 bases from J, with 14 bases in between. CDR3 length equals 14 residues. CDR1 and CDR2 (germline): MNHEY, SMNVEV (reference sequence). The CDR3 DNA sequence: TGTGCCAGCAGTCCTTTTGGGGGTGCCACTGAAGCTTTCTTT. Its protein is CASSPFGGATEAFF.

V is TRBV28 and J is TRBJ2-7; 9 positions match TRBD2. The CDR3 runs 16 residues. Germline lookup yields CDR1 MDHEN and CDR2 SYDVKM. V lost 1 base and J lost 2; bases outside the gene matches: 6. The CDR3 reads CASSLSGLAPTYEQYF. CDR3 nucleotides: TGTGCCAGCAGTTTATCTGGACTAGCGCCTACCTACGAGCAGTACTTC.

CDR3 sequence reads: CASSGFVTLLYNEQFF. Here the CDR3 DNA reads TGTGCCTCTAGCGGGTTTGTGACACTACTCTACAATGAGCAGTTCTTC. The gene calls are TRBV19 and TRBJ2-1; 8 bases fit TRBD2. Germline loops: CDR1 LNHDA, CDR2 SQIVND (reference sequence). With 11 bases clipped from V and 3 bases from J, the junction kept 15 bases outside the gene matches. This CDR3 comprises 16 residues.

CDR3 sequence (DNA): TGTGCCAGCAGCCAAGGGGGGACTAGCGGGAGTTTCTCCTACGAGCAGTACTTC. Protein: CASSQGGTSGSFSYEQYF. This chain uses TRBV14 with TRBJ2-7; 14 bases fit TRBD2. Trimming removed 1 base from V and 0 bases from J; junction bases left unmatched: 5. CDR1 and CDR2 from the germline V gene are SGHDN and FVKESK. The CDR3 is 18 residues long.

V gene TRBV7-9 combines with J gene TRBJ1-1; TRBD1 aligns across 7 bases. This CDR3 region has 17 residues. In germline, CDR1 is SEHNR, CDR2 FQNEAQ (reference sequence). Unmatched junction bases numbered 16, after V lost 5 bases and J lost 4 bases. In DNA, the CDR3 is TGTGCCAGCAGCCCCCCCAGGGGGAAACCCAGTATCACTGAAGCTTTCTTT. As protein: CASSPPRGKPSITEAFF.

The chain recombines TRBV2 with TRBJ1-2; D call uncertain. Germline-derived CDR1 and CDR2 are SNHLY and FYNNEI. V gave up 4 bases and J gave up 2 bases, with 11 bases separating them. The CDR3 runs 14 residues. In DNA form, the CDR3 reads TGTGCCAGCAGTGTACCTAACAGAAACTATGGCTACACCTTC. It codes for CASSVPNRNYGYTF.

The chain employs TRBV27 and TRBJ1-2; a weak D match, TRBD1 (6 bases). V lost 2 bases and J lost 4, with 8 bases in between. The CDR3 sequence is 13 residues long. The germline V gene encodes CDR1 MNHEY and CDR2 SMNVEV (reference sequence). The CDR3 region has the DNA TGTGCCAGCAGTTTAGGGGGCACCTATGGCTACACCTTC. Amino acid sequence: CASSLGGTYGYTF.

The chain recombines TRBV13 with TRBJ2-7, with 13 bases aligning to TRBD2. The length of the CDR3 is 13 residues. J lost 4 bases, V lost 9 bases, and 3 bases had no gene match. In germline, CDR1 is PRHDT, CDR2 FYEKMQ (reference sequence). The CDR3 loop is CASGLAGVYEQYF. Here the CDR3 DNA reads TGTGCCAGTGGACTAGCGGGAGTGTACGAGCAGTACTTC.

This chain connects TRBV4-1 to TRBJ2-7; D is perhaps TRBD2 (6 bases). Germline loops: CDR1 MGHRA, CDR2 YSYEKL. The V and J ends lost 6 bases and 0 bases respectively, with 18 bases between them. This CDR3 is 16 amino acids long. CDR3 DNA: TGCGCCAGCAGTCACCCTCTAGCGTCAACCTCCTACGAGCAGTACTTC. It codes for CASSHPLASTSYEQYF.